A selection of T cell receptor beta chains follows, all from one sample in a study of cytomegalovirus exposure and HLA in healthy donors. TCRdb's table, derived via immunoSEQ multiplex PCR, lists solely in-frame clones and lacks some. The sample carries some 350,000 clones, roughly nine tenths recorded once. Sequenced input: PBMCs. The receptor source for this set is a woman aged 25 to 39 in good health and CMV-seropositive. Each CDR3 is given with its conserved first and last residue. A D gene is named only where the DNA matches it firmly. Clone sizes are given selectively: once, few, many, or a class where the clone is expanded.

-,TRBV5-6,TRBJ2-7,TRBD1,TGTGCCAGCAGCCCAGTTAATCGATTGACAGGGGGCCGGCAGTACTTC,CASSPVNRLTGGRQYF
-,TRBV7-2,TRBJ2-7,TRBD2,TGTGCCAGCAGTTGTACTAGCGGGGCTCCCTACGAGCAGTACTTC,CASSCTSGAPYEQYF
-,TRBV6-5,TRBJ1-6,-,TGTGCCAGCAGTTACGAGACAGCTAATTCACCCCTCCACTTT,CASSYETANSPLHF
-,TRBV2,TRBJ2-2,-,TGTGCCAGCAGTGAAGCTGGGGGGCATGCCGGGGAGCTGTTTTTT,CASSEAGGHAGELFF
-,TRBV5-8,TRBJ2-2,-,TGTGCCAGCAGCTTGTTGTCCACCGGGGAGCTGTTTTTT,CASSLLSTGELFF
-,TRBV5-6,TRBJ1-4,-,TGTGCCAGCAGCGTCCTGGGGGGCACTAATGAAAAACTGTTTTTT,CASSVLGGTNEKLFF
-,TRBV9,TRBJ2-1,TRBD2,TGTGCCAGCAGCGCTACTAGCGGGAGTTTCGATGAGCAGTTCTTC,CASSATSGSFDEQFF
-,TRBV25-1,TRBJ1-1,-,TGTGCCAGCAGCCGCCGAACCCCAAACACTGAAGCTTTCTTT,CASSRRTPNTEAFF
-,TRBV6-1,TRBJ2-2,-,TGTGCCAGCAGTGGGCTCAGGAACACCGGGGAGCTGTTTTTT,CASSGLRNTGELFF
-,TRBV7-6,TRBJ2-1,-,TGTGCCAGCAGCCCCGTTGAGGGTTACAATGAGCAGTTCTTC,CASSPVEGYNEQFF
-,TRBV28,TRBJ1-6,-,TGTGCCAGCAGTTTATCCCCGGGGATGTTTAATTCACCCCTCCACTTT,CASSLSPGMFNSPLHF
once,TRBV7-2,TRBJ1-4,-,TGTGCCAGCAGCTTAGGACCCGGAGAAGGGGAAAAACTGTTTTTT,CASSLGPGEGEKLFF
-,TRBV30,TRBJ2-4,-,TGTGCCTGGCGCCCGGTAGCCAAAAACATTCAGTACTTC,CAWRPVAKNIQYF
-,TRBV27,TRBJ2-2,-,TGTGCCAGCAGTTTATCGGGAGCCGGGGAGCTGTTTTTT,CASSLSGAGELFF
-,TRBV2,TRBJ2-1,-,TGTGCCAGCAGCGCCGACAGGAGCTCCTACAATGAGCAGTTCTTC,CASSADRSSYNEQFF
-,TRBV27,TRBJ2-7,TRBD2,TGTGCCAGCAGTTTAGCCTCTAGCGGGGGTTCCTACGAGCAGTACTTC,CASSLASSGGSYEQYF
-,TRBV11-2,TRBJ2-1,-,TGTGCCAGCAGCTTAGAGGGCTGGAGCTCCTACAATGAGCAGTTCTTC,CASSLEGWSSYNEQFF
-,TRBV2,TRBJ1-6,-,TGTGCCAGCAGTGGCGGGGGGTCGGAAAGCTCACCCCTCCACTTT,CASSGGGSESSPLHF
-,TRBV9,TRBJ2-4,TRBD2,TGTGCCAGCAGCGTAGGTCCAGCGGGAGGCCTAAACATTCAGTACTTC,CASSVGPAGGLNIQYF
-,TRBV27,TRBJ2-3,-,TGTGCCAGCAGTTATTTCGGACAGAACACGCAGTATTTT,CASSYFGQNTQYF
-,TRBV4-3,TRBJ2-1,TRBD2,TGCGCCAGCAGCCAAGATACGGGAGGGTATTACAATGAGCAGTTCTTC,CASSQDTGGYYNEQFF
once,TRBV5-1,TRBJ2-7,-,TGCGCCAGCAGCTTGGGGGGCGGAAGCTCCTACGAGCAGTACTTC,CASSLGGGSSYEQYF
-,TRBV29-1,TRBJ2-1,-,TGCAGCGTTGAAGATAGGGGGTTCTCCTACAATGAGCAGTTCTTC,CSVEDRGFSYNEQFF
once,TRBV18,TRBJ2-1,TRBD1,TGTGCCAGCTCAGCCGGGACAGGGATCAATGAGCAGTTCTTC,CASSAGTGINEQFF
once,TRBV5-4,TRBJ2-1,TRBD2,TGTGCCAGCAGCTCACTTGGAGGAGGGTCGGGAGGGGTAGATGAGCAGTTCTTC,CASSSLGGGSGGVDEQFF
once,TRBV7-2,TRBJ1-1,-,TGTGCCAGCAGCCCGGCCCCAGTCGGTGCGGGACCCGACACTGAAGCTTTCTTT,CASSPAPVGAGPDTEAFF
once,TRBV25-1,TRBJ2-5,-,TGTGCCAGCAGTCTTGACCGGGACACCCAAGAGACCCAGTACTTC,CASSLDRDTQETQYF
-,TRBV30,TRBJ2-3,-,TGTGCCTGGAGGATAGCAGATACGCAGTATTTT,CAWRIADTQYF
-,TRBV7-9,TRBJ2-3,-,TGTGCCAGCAGCCAGGGTATTAGAAAAGATACGCAGTATTTT,CASSQGIRKDTQYF
-,TRBV4-2,TRBJ2-3,-,TGTGCCAGCAGTCCAGGTGACGATACGCAGTATTTT,CASSPGDDTQYF
-,TRBV20-1,TRBJ2-1,-,TGCAGTGCTAGAGGTTCCAATGAGCAGTTCTTC,CSARGSNEQFF
-,TRBV7-9,TRBJ1-6,TRBD1,TGTGCCAGCAGTCCGGGACAGGGGGGTTCACCCCTCCACTTT,CASSPGQGGSPLHF
-,TRBV2,TRBJ1-3,-,TGTGCCAGCAATGGAGTTACCTCGGGAAACACCATATATTTT,CASNGVTSGNTIYF
-,TRBV27,TRBJ2-7,TRBD1,TGTGCCAGCAGTTCTAGGGGGATCGGACAGGGGATCTACGAGCAGTACTTC,CASSSRGIGQGIYEQYF
-,TRBV6-1,TRBJ2-3,-,TGTGCCAGCAGTGAAAGTCGGGGGAGCACAGATACGCAGTATTTT,CASSESRGSTDTQYF
-,TRBV6-1,TRBJ2-7,-,TGTGCCAGCAGTGGAACAGGGTTCGGGCAGTACTTC,CASSGTGFGQYF
once,TRBV7-9,TRBJ1-6,-,TGTGCCGGAGCCCTTTTGGATTCACCCCTCCACTTT,CAGALLDSPLHF
-,TRBV12-5,TRBJ2-3,-,TGTGCTAGTGGTTTGATGAGCACAGATACGCAGTATTTT,CASGLMSTDTQYF
-,TRBV7-9,TRBJ1-1,-,TGTGCCAGCAGCGACACTGAAGCTTTCTTT,CASSDTEAFF
-,TRBV5-1,TRBJ2-7,TRBD1,TGCGCCAGCAGCTTTAGCCAGGGGGCGTACGAGCAGTACTTC,CASSFSQGAYEQYF
-,TRBV25-1,TRBJ2-1,TRBD2,TGTGCCAGGTCCGGGACTAGCGGGACGGGCCCCTACAATGAGCAGTTCTTC,CARSGTSGTGPYNEQFF
-,TRBV4-3,TRBJ2-1,-,TGCGCCAGCAGCCAAGAGTGGGCGGGGAACTACAATGAGCAGTTCTTC,CASSQEWAGNYNEQFF
-,TRBV2,TRBJ2-2,-,TGTGCCACCAGGGCCGCTCCGAACACCGGGGAGCTGTTTTTT,CATRAAPNTGELFF
few,TRBV2,TRBJ1-1,-,TGTGCCAGCAGTTTCTCCGGGTCGACTGAAGCTTTCTTT,CASSFSGSTEAFF
-,TRBV14,TRBJ2-2,TRBD1,TGTGCCAGCAACCTGGGACAGGGGTATCCCGGGGAGCTGTTTTTT,CASNLGQGYPGELFF
-,TRBV9,TRBJ2-2,-,TGTGCCAGCAGCGCCACCGCTGGGGAGCTGTTTTTT,CASSATAGELFF
-,TRBV11-1,TRBJ2-7,-,TGTGCCAGCAGCTTAGGACAGTCCTACGAGCAGTACTTC,CASSLGQSYEQYF
-,TRBV11-2,TRBJ2-5,TRBD1,TGTGCCAGCAGCTTACGGACAGGGCAAGAGACCCAGTACTTC,CASSLRTGQETQYF
once,TRBV29-1,TRBJ2-7,-,TGCAGCGTCCCGGGACTCCAAGGGCGCGAGCAGTACTTC,CSVPGLQGREQYF
-,TRBV25-1,TRBJ1-1,TRBD1,TGTGCCAGCAGGGCTGGGACAGGGACTGAAGCTTTCTTT,CASRAGTGTEAFF
-,TRBV29-1,TRBJ1-2,-,TGCAGCGTTGTGGAGGGCCACTATGGCTACACCTTC,CSVVEGHYGYTF
-,TRBV15,TRBJ1-5,-,TGTGCCACCAGCAGAGATTTCGGGACGGCTTATAATCAGCCCCAGCATTTT,CATSRDFGTAYNQPQHF
few,TRBV2,TRBJ1-1,-,TGTGCCAGCAGTGGGCGGGTTACTGAAGCTTTCTTT,CASSGRVTEAFF